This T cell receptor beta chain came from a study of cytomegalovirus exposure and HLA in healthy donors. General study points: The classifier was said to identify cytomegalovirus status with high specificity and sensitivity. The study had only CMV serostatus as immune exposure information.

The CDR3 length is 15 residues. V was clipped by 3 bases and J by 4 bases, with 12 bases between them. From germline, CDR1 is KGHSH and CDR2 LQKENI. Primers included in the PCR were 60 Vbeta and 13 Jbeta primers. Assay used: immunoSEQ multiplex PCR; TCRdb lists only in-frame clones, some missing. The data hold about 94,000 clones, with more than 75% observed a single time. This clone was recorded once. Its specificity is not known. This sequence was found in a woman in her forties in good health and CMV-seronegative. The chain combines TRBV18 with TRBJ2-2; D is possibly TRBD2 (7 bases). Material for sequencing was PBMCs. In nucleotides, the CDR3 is TGTGCCAGCTCACCGGCGGGGGCGGTCACCGGGGAGCTGTTTTTT. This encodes CASSPAGAVTGELFF.